A single T cell receptor (beta chain) is shown here with its context. The antigen is not known. This entry is derived from a study of regulatory T cells in long-lasting Graves disease. Study overall: Antithyroid drug exposure in newly diagnosed Graves' patients had lasted under 3 months. Findings and limits, study-wide: Sample size was small, which may have lowered accuracy.

Trimming at V came to 8 bases and at J to 5 bases, leaving 13 bases not matched to a gene. CDR1 and CDR2 from the germline V gene are MNHNS and SASEGT. CDR3 length: 16 amino acids. Investigators prepared the TCR beta libraries by applying iRepertoire HTBI primers and Arm-PCR of CDR3 regions. From the multiplex PCR reads, TCRdb called clonotypes with MiXCR, one entry per CDR3 protein. Among about 520,000 distinct CDR3 sequences listed, more than 10% were seen once. The time point denotes: newly diagnosed GD, antithyroid drugs for less than 3 months. Researchers made the TCR library from RNA that was extracted from PBMCs. Xi'an, China, was home to the endocrinology department that provided patients. These data also featured in a second study, about T cells in Graves' hyperthyroidism and ophthalmopathy.

The genes are TRBV6-1 and TRBJ2-5; 11 bases are a match to TRBD2. The sample here was peripheral blood mononuclear cells (PBMCs), taken at new diagnosis, from a patient treated with antithyroid drugs. This receptor was obtained from a woman in her thirties with Graves disease. The CDR3 loop is CASRGLAGGPGETQYF. In DNA form, the CDR3 reads TGTGCCAGCCGTGGGCTAGCGGGAGGCCCGGGGGAGACCCAGTACTTC.